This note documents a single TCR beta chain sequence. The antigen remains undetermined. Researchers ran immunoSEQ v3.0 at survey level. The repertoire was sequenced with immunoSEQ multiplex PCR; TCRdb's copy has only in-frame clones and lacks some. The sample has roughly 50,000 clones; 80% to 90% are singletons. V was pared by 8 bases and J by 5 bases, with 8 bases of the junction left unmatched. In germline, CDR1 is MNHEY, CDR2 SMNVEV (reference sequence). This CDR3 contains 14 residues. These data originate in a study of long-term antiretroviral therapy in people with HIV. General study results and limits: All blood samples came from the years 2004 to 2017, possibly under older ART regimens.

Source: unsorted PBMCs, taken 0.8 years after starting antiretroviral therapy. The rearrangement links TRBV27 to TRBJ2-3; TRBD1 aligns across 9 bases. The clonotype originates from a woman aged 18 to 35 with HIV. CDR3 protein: CASVATGGIDTQYF. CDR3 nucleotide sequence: TGTGCCAGCGTTGCCACAGGGGGCATAGATACGCAGTATTTT.